The TCR beta chain under discussion was sequenced for a study of T cells in Graves' hyperthyroidism and ophthalmopathy. Looking at the study overall: Pretreatment peripheral blood was obtained at initial diagnosis.

There are many counts of this clonotype. RNA transcripts were the template for amplifying TCR beta CDR3 regions. First-round RT-PCR with HTBI primers amplified the TCR CDR3 region. In TCRdb, the multiplex PCR reads were re-called with MiXCR into one record per CDR3 protein. The sample lists 330,000 or so distinct CDR3 sequences; 18% were seen once. The germline V gene encodes CDR1 LGHDT and CDR2 YNNKEL (reference sequence). This CDR3 spans 14 amino acids. V lost 1 base, J lost 5 bases, and 12 bases lay in between. Exclusion followed for patients with uncontrolled infection, other autoimmune disease, pregnancy or lactation. Together with thyroid ultrasound, orbital computed tomography, serum thyroxine and TRAb, clinical symptoms were used for diagnoses. The PBMCs were sourced from fresh peripheral blood (less than 11 ml).

This clonotype originated in a woman in her 40s with Graves' ophthalmopathy. Input material: blood. The chain uses TRBV3-1 and TRBJ2-7, with D unresolved. Written as DNA, the CDR3 is TGTGCCAGCAGCCAAGTCACGGCGGCGAACGAGCAGTACTTC. Translation: CASSQVTAANEQYF.